Listed below are T cell receptor beta chains from one sample, sequenced in a study of shared T cell receptors in the human thymus. Measured with immunoSEQ multiplex PCR; TCRdb has only the in-frame clones, and not every one. The data hold under 850,000 clones, with around nine tenths observed a single time. The same data also went into a second study, on human thymus T cells.

Sequencing was done on a sample of thymocytes. The receptors shown here come from a boy under two years old with a congenital heart defect. The CDR3 runs from the conserved cysteine through the conserved F or W. D genes are given only for firm matches. Expanded clones are given a class, and other clones once, few, many or no size at all.

TRBV4-1	.	once	TRBJ2-7	TGCGCCAGCAGCCAAGCAGGGAAAAGGGGCGAGCAGTACTTC	CASSQAGKRGEQYF
TRBV19	.	.	TRBJ2-3	TGTGCCAGTAGTTTGCAGGGAAGCACAGATACGCAGTATTTT	CASSLQGSTDTQYF
TRBV5-1	TRBD2	.	TRBJ2-3	TGCGCCAGCAGCTTGGCACTAGCGGGAGGGCGGAGGTCCCCAGATACGCAGTATTTT	CASSLALAGGRRSPDTQYF
TRBV6-6	.	.	TRBJ1-2	TGTGCCAGCAGTTACGTGCGGGGTGGGACTAAGTATGGCTACACCTTC	CASSYVRGGTKYGYTF
TRBV7-6	.	.	TRBJ2-7	TGTGCCAGCAGCCAGGGGGGCGGGATGTCCTACGAGCAGTACTTC	CASSQGGGMSYEQYF
TRBV6-5	TRBD1	.	TRBJ2-3	TGTGCCAGCAGTTTAGGACAGGGGCCGAGCACAGATACGCAGTATTTT	CASSLGQGPSTDTQYF
TRBV4-3	TRBD2	once	TRBJ2-3	TGCGCCAGCAGCCAAACTTTGGGCGAGCGGGAGTCTTTAGATACGCAGTATTTT	CASSQTLGERESLDTQYF
TRBV20-1	.	.	TRBJ1-1	TGCAGTGCCGAACAGGGCACTGAAGCTTTCTTT	CSAEQGTEAFF
TRBV5-8	TRBD1	few	TRBJ2-7	TGTGCCAGCTGGGACAGGGGGGACGAGCAGTACTTC	CASWDRGDEQYF
TRBV27	TRBD2	.	TRBJ2-3	TGTGCCAGCCCGTCTTTGACTAGCGGGAAAACAGATACGCAGTATTTT	CASPSLTSGKTDTQYF
TRBV11-2	.	.	TRBJ1-1	TGTGCCAGCAGCCCTCCTAACACTGAAGCTTTCTTT	CASSPPNTEAFF
TRBV28	TRBD1	once	TRBJ2-2	TGTGCCAGCAGTTCCCTTCGACAGGGATGGGACCCGTTGGACGGGGAGCTGTTTTTT	CASSSLRQGWDPLDGELFF
TRBV27	.	.	TRBJ1-1	TGTGCCAGCAGTTCGGGGAGATCTGAAGCTTTCTTT	CASSSGRSEAFF
TRBV28	TRBD1	.	TRBJ2-7	TGTGCCAGCAGTTCCCCCGGGACAGGGGGCTGCGAGCAGTACTTC	CASSSPGTGGCEQYF
TRBV7-9	.	.	TRBJ1-2	TGTGCCAGCAGCCCGCAGGGGCGCTATGGCTACACCTTC	CASSPQGRYGYTF
TRBV5-5	.	.	TRBJ1-2	TGTGCCAGCAGCTTGGTGGGGGGGGCCGGTGGCTACACCTTC	CASSLVGGAGGYTF
TRBV7-2	TRBD2	.	TRBJ2-1	TGTGCCAGCAGCGGGAGACTAGCGGGGACACTCAATGAGCAGTTCTTC	CASSGRLAGTLNEQFF
TRBV19	.	.	TRBJ1-1	TGTGCCAGTAGTATAGAACTACAGGGCACTGAAGCTTTCTTT	CASSIELQGTEAFF
TRBV6-1	.	once	TRBJ2-7	TGTGCCAGCAGTGAAAGACAGCAACCCTACGAGCAGTACTTC	CASSERQQPYEQYF
TRBV28	TRBD1	.	TRBJ2-7	TGTGCCAGCATAGTTTCGGGACAGGGCGTCGACGAGCAGTACTTC	CASIVSGQGVDEQYF
TRBV28	TRBD1	.	TRBJ2-5	TGTGCCAGCAGCACACAGGGGATATTAGAGACCCAGTACTTC	CASSTQGILETQYF
TRBV19	TRBD1	.	TRBJ2-5	TGTGCCAGTAGTAGGACAGGGAGTGAGACCCAGTACTTC	CASSRTGSETQYF
TRBV30	TRBD2	.	TRBJ2-1	TGTGCCTGGAGTGTTGGGAGCGGGAGGTATGAGCAGTTCTTC	CAWSVGSGRYEQFF
TRBV4-1	.	.	TRBJ1-1	TGCGCCAGCAGCCGGGCGGGAAAGGGAGGCCGCACTGAAGCTTTCTTT	CASSRAGKGGRTEAFF
TRBV28	.	.	TRBJ2-2	TGTGCCAGCAGTTTATGCATACCGACCAACGAGGCCGGGGAGCTGTTTTTT	CASSLCIPTNEAGELFF